Below, 28 T cell receptor beta chains from the same sample are listed, as sequenced in a study of blood T cell repertoires in COVID-19. Profiled with immunoSEQ multiplex PCR; TCRdb holds only in-frame clones, not every one. The sample gives roughly 380,000 clones, 88% of which show up once; 1% is in the top ten. Source material: PBMCs or T cells enriched from blood (not recorded which). These receptors were taken from a woman in her thirties who had been exposed to COVID-19.

This chain connects TRBV28 to TRBJ1-2; 7 bases are shared with TRBD1. J gave up 4 bases and V 5 bases, and 10 bases lay outside the gene matches. Germline V gene lookup returns CDR1 MDHEN and CDR2 SYDVKM. The CDR3 covers 15 residues. CDR3 in DNA: TGTGCCAGCAGTGGGGGGACAGCGAGGGGCTATGGCTACACCTTC. As protein: CASSGGTARGYGYTF.

The rearrangement uses TRBV19 and TRBJ2-3, with 9 bases aligning to TRBD1. The CDR3 is 15 residues long. After removal of 7 bases from V and 2 bases from J, the junction contained 7 bases not matched to a gene. CDR1 and CDR2 from the germline V gene are LNHDA and SQIVND (reference sequence). CDR3 amino acids: CASTFGQGNTDTQYF. The DNA for the CDR3 is TGTGCCAGTACCTTCGGACAGGGGAACACAGATACGCAGTATTTT. Variable domain in full (rest from reference TRBV19 and TRBJ2-3): DGGITQSPKYLFRKEGQNVTLSCEQNLNHDAMYWYRQDPGQGLRLIYYSQIVNDFQKGDIAEGYSVSREKKESFPLTVTSAQKNPTAFYLCASTFGQGNTDTQYFGPGTRLTVL.

The chain links TRBV3-1 (or the pseudogene TRBV3-2) to TRBJ2-1; 9 nucleotides line up with TRBD2. The CDR3 runs 15 residues. Germline V gene data show CDR1 as LGHDT and CDR2 as YNNKEL (reference sequence). J was trimmed by 7 bases and V by 4 bases; bases with no gene match: 8. DNA for the CDR3: TGTGCCAGCAGCCCGTTTAGCGGGGGCGCAAATGAGCAGTTCTTC. Protein: CASSPFSGGANEQFF.

The chain's CDR3 is CASSLNRLAGSKGTQYF. Here the CDR3 DNA reads TGTGCCAGCAGCTTAAACAGACTAGCCGGGTCAAAAGGTACGCAGTATTTT. The chain links TRBV11-2 to TRBJ2-3, with 7 nucleotides matching TRBD2. V was clipped by 2 bases and J by 8 bases; unmatched bases: 16. CDR1 and CDR2 from the germline V gene are SGHAT and FQNNGV. This CDR3 is 17 amino acids long.

V and J are TRBV28 and TRBJ2-7, with D maybe TRBD2 (6 bases). Trimming cost V 8 bases and J 0 bases, with 11 bases left between them. This CDR3 comprises 13 residues. Germline CDR1 and CDR2: MDHEN and SYDVKM. CDR3 sequence reads: CASWDSSSYEQYF. The DNA of the CDR3 is TGTGCCAGCTGGGACTCCAGCTCCTACGAGCAGTACTTC.

V usage is TRBV18 and J usage is TRBJ1-1; tentative D call: TRBD1 (6 bases). V was shortened by 7 bases and J by 0 bases, with 15 bases between the two germline ends. Germline CDR1 is KGHSH and CDR2 is LQKENI. The CDR3 is made up of 15 amino acids. CDR3 in amino acids: CASYALGTLNTEAFF. Written as DNA, the CDR3 is TGTGCCAGCTACGCACTCGGGACACTGAACACTGAAGCTTTCTTT.

CDR3 sequence (DNA): TGTGCCAGCAGCTCCCCTTTGCGTACGAACAATGAGCAGTTCTTC. It specifies CASSSPLRTNNEQFF. This rearrangement joins TRBV7-6 to TRBJ2-1; D is unresolved. Trimming removed 4 bases at V and 5 bases at J, with 15 bases between. Germline assignment: CDR1 SGHVS and CDR2 FNYEAQ. This CDR3 is 15 amino acids long.

On this clone itself: This same CDR3 is encoded by further DNA sequences in the sample. CDR3 in amino acids: CASSSTGNTEAFF. The CDR3, as DNA: TGTGCCAGCAGCTCGACAGGGAATACTGAAGCTTTCTTT. This chain uses TRBV7-2 with TRBJ1-1, with 7 bases fitting TRBD1. The trim removed 4 bases at V and 5 bases at J, leaving 4 bases unmatched. The CDR3 has 13 amino acids. Germline CDR1 is SGHTA and CDR2 is FQGNSA.

The V call is TRBV11-3, the J call TRBJ1-1, with D perhaps TRBD1 (6 bases). CDR3 length: 16 residues. The germline V and J ends were trimmed by 1 base and 3 bases, with 15 bases remaining between them. The germline CDR1 and CDR2 sequences are SGHNT and YENEEA. The CDR3 here is CASSLAGGAGYTEAFF. In nucleotides, the CDR3 is TGTGCCAGCAGCTTAGCGGGGGGCGCAGGGTACACTGAAGCTTTCTTT.

This clone was counted once. The rearrangement joins TRBV3-1 (or the pseudogene TRBV3-2) to TRBJ2-2, with D perhaps TRBD2 (6 bases). The V gene's germline CDR1 is LGHDT and CDR2 YNNKEL (reference sequence). CDR3 length equals 14 residues. Deletions cut 1 base from V and 4 bases from J, with 7 bases between. CDR3 loop: CASSQVGGTGELFF. The DNA for the CDR3 is TGTGCCAGCAGCCAAGTGGGAGGCACCGGGGAGCTGTTTTTT.

V is TRBV18 and J is TRBJ2-1; 7 nucleotides line up with TRBD2. This CDR3 contains 17 residues. V trimming: 3 bases; J trimming: 0 bases; junction bases outside the gene matches: 8. Germline V gene data show CDR1 as KGHSH and CDR2 as LQKENI. CDR3 DNA: TGTGCCAGCTCACCGGTAAGCGGGGTAAACTCCTACAATGAGCAGTTCTTC. Its protein product is CASSPVSGVNSYNEQFF.

V gene TRBV7-2 combines with J gene TRBJ1-1, with a possible D match to TRBD1 (6 bases). Germline loops: CDR1 SGHTA, CDR2 FQGNSA. This CDR3 has 14 residues. V was trimmed by 8 bases and J by 0 bases, leaving 13 bases between them. CDR3 region: CASLGAHMNTEAFF. The CDR3 bases are TGTGCCAGCTTGGGGGCCCACATGAACACTGAAGCTTTCTTT.

V is TRBV5-4 and J is TRBJ2-3, with a possible D match to TRBD1 (5 bases). This CDR3 region has 15 residues. Per the germline V gene, CDR1 is SGHNT and CDR2 is YYREEE (reference sequence). V dropped 5 bases and J dropped 2 bases, with 15 bases sitting between them. This chain's CDR3 is CASRRDSPLTDTQYF. The DNA of the CDR3 is TGTGCCAGCAGGAGAGACAGTCCACTCACAGATACGCAGTATTTT.

The rearrangement uses TRBV9 and TRBJ1-2; 7 bases agree with TRBD1. In germline, CDR1 is SGDLS, CDR2 YYNGEE. The CDR3 spans 14 residues. The ends lost 0 bases at V and 3 bases at J; junction bases unmatched: 2. CDR3 nucleotide sequence: TGTGCCAGCAGCGTAGAAGGGACAGACTATGGCTACACCTTC. Translating gives CASSVEGTDYGYTF.

V and J are TRBV27 and TRBJ1-5, with TRBD1 matching over 7 bases. The V gene's germline CDR1 is MNHEY and CDR2 SMNVEV (reference sequence). The CDR3 length is 14 residues. The V and J ends lost 6 bases and 4 bases, in that order; junction bases with no gene match: 6. CDR3 sequence (DNA): TGTGCCAGCAGCTGGACAGGATTTAATCAGCCCCAGCATTTT. This encodes CASSWTGFNQPQHF.

There are a few counts of this clone. This chain connects TRBV5-6 to TRBJ1-5; tentatively, D is TRBD1 (6 bases). The CDR3 runs 17 residues. In germline, CDR1 is SGHDT, CDR2 YYEEEE. V shed 4 bases and J shed 0 bases, with 17 bases lying between them. The CDR3 loop is CASSTTRTGFSNQPQHF. The CDR3 coding sequence is TGTGCCAGCAGCACCACCCGAACAGGGTTTAGCAATCAGCCCCAGCATTTT.

This chain joins TRBV24-1 and TRBJ2-1, with 8 bases fitting TRBD1. This CDR3 has 17 residues. CDR1 and CDR2 from the germline V gene are KGHDR and SFDVKD. V was pared by 2 bases and J by 4 bases, with 9 bases of the junction left unmatched. The CDR3: CATSDSATGGQYNEQFF. CDR3 DNA sequence: TGTGCCACCAGTGATTCAGCCACAGGGGGGCAATACAATGAGCAGTTCTTC.

The genes are TRBV29-1 and TRBJ2-1, with TRBD2 identical over 10 bases. The trim removed 3 bases at V and 8 bases at J, leaving 10 bases unmatched. Germline V gene data show CDR1 as SQVTM and CDR2 as ANQGSEA. This CDR3 comprises 15 residues. The CDR3: CSVDFWTSGEDEQFF. The CDR3 DNA reads TGCAGCGTTGACTTTTGGACTAGCGGAGAAGATGAGCAGTTCTTC.

The J gene is TRBJ2-7, the V gene TRBV3-1 (or the pseudogene TRBV3-2); TRBD2 agrees at 10 bases. The CDR3 has 15 amino acids. CDR1 is LGHDT, CDR2 YNNKEL, per germline (reference sequence). V trimming: 2 bases; J trimming: 2 bases; junction bases outside the gene matches: 3. The CDR3 spells CASSQRTSGPYEQYF. CDR3 DNA: TGTGCCAGCAGCCAACGGACTAGCGGCCCCTACGAGCAGTACTTC.

The genes are TRBV21-1 and TRBJ2-3; no check of the table's D call, TRBD2, against the DNA was made. TRBV21-1 is listed as a pseudogene. This CDR3 comprises 15 residues. CDR3 in amino acids: CASSKGVAGTDTQYF. The CDR3 region has the DNA TGTGCCAGCAGCAAAGGAGTGGCCGGGACAGATACGCAGTATTTT.

The V gene is TRBV7-8, the J gene TRBJ1-3, with unresolved D. Looked up from germline, CDR1 is SGHVS and CDR2 is FQNEAQ. This CDR3 is built from 15 residues. V gave up 0 bases and J gave up 6 bases, with 12 bases separating them. CDR3 bases: TGTGCCAGCAGCTTAGCGGGCGGACTTGCAAACACCATATATTTT. Translating it yields CASSLAGGLANTIYF.

The J gene is TRBJ1-1, the V gene TRBV18; 9 bases map to TRBD1. Germline CDR1 KGHSH, CDR2 LQKENI. The CDR3 totals 16 residues. The V gene end was trimmed by 3 bases and the J gene end by 0 bases; junction bases not matched to a gene: 5. The CDR3 coding sequence is TGTGCCAGCTCACCCTATGGGACAGGGTTGAACACTGAAGCTTTCTTT. Amino acid sequence: CASSPYGTGLNTEAFF.

The chain carries TRBV10-3 and TRBJ2-1; D unresolved. The germline V and J ends were trimmed by 7 bases and 4 bases, with 8 bases remaining between them. The CDR3 totals 12 residues. CDR1 is ENHRY and CDR2 is SYGVKD in the germline V gene. CDR3 DNA sequence: TGTGCCATCATGGGCCTATACAATGAGCAGTTCTTC. Translated, it gives CAIMGLYNEQFF.

The V gene is TRBV27, the J gene TRBJ1-3, with 9 bases identical to TRBD1. From germline, CDR1 is MNHEY and CDR2 SMNVEV (reference sequence). The V and J ends lost 5 bases and 2 bases, in that order; junction bases with no gene match: 4. The CDR3 totals 15 residues. For the CDR3, the DNA is TGTGCCAGCAGTCCACAGGGGGCAACTGGAAACACCATATATTTT. It translates to CASSPQGATGNTIYF.

This rearrangement joins TRBV30 to TRBJ1-6; 7 bases map to TRBD1. With V trimmed by 3 bases and J by 6 bases, 2 bases remained unmatched. The germline gives CDR1 GTSNPN, CDR2 SVGIG (reference sequence). The CDR3 runs 13 residues. The CDR3 nucleotides are TGTGCCTGGAGGGGACAGATTAATTCACCCCTCCACTTT. Protein: CAWRGQINSPLHF.

The V call is TRBV7-6, the J call TRBJ1-4; D gene unclear. Trimming cost V 4 bases and J 8 bases, with 20 bases left between them. CDR1 is SGHVS and CDR2 is FNYEAQ in the germline V gene. This CDR3 contains 16 residues. CDR3 coding DNA: TGTGCCAGCAGCTCCTCGAGGGCCGGGGTCGGGGAAAAACTGTTTTTT. Its translation: CASSSSRAGVGEKLFF.

The rearrangement joins TRBV14 to TRBJ1-2; D not resolved. V lost 0 bases and J 1 base, leaving 12 bases between the germline ends. Germline V gene lookup returns CDR1 SGHDN and CDR2 FVKESK. This CDR3 is built from 16 residues. DNA of the CDR3: TGTGCCAGCAGCCAAGAATGGTCAGGCGTTAACTATGGCTACACCTTC. This gives the protein CASSQEWSGVNYGYTF.

This clone turned up a few times. The rearrangement joins TRBV3-1 (or the pseudogene TRBV3-2) to TRBJ2-2; tentatively, D is TRBD2 (5 bases). V was pared by 1 base and J by 1 base, with 7 bases between. This CDR3 spans 15 amino acids. Germline V lookup: CDR1 LGHDT, CDR2 YNNKEL (reference sequence). CDR3 bases: TGTGCCAGCAGCCAAGGGACTCTGAACACCGGGGAGCTGTTTTTT. Amino acids: CASSQGTLNTGELFF.